This TCR beta chain came from a study of T cell changes during pregnancy in multiple sclerosis. Only in-frame clones appear in the TCRdb table, and some are missing; sequencing was by immunoSEQ multiplex PCR. The sample lists 55,000 to 65,000 clones, about 94% occurring once. V dropped 3 bases and J dropped 5; count of bases not matched to a gene: 5. From germline, CDR1 is SEHNR and CDR2 FQNEAQ (reference sequence). The CDR3 contains 16 residues. The chain has TRBV7-9 and TRBJ2-7, with TRBD2 matching 15 bases. The receptor comes from a female donor with multiple sclerosis, enrolled in a pregnancy study. Sample: CD4+ T cells from peripheral blood mononuclear cells, taken before pregnancy. The CDR3 nucleotides read TGTGCCAGCAGCTTTGGACTAGCGGGAGGGCCTGACGAGCAGTACTTC. It yields the protein CASSFGLAGGPDEQYF.